This T cell receptor (beta chain) stems from a study of blood T cells in healthy people across ages. This clonotype has only a few counts. The CDR3 has 14 residues. Trimming left V 0 bases short and J 0 bases short, with 7 bases between. Germline V gene sequence: CDR1 SGDLS, CDR2 YYNGEE. A J-beta primer mix and a sample-barcoded 5' primer were used in a second PCR of roughly 6 to 12 cycles. From the 5' RACE reads, TCRdb called clonotypes with MiXCR, one entry per CDR3 protein. This sample has roughly 1.5 million distinct CDR3 sequences; around 40% occur once, and the top ten carry about 3.8%. The sequencing input was blood. The TCR comes from a woman aged 18-29 years in good health. The chain joins TRBV9 to TRBJ2-7; no definite D call. In DNA, the CDR3 is TGTGCCAGCAGCGTAGCGGCTAGCTCCTACGAGCAGTACTTC. This encodes CASSVAASSYEQYF.